The 9 T cell receptor beta chains below come from one sample, sequenced in a study of blood T cell repertoires in COVID-19. Clones were sequenced by immunoSEQ multiplex PCR, and TCRdb holds only the in-frame ones, with some missing. The sample holds about 320,000 clones; 90% are singletons and the top ten take about 4%. Sequenced input: PBMCs or T cells enriched from blood (not recorded which). The receptor source for this set is a woman aged 25-40 years who had been exposed to COVID-19.

This chain connects TRBV30 to TRBJ1-2, with D tentatively TRBD1 (5 bases). This CDR3 is built from 14 residues. Germline V lookup: CDR1 GTSNPN, CDR2 SVGIG (reference sequence). V was clipped by 7 bases and J by 6 bases, with 21 bases between them. The CDR3 reads CAYCEYDRIDGYTF. CDR3 in DNA: TGTGCCTATTGCGAATATGACAGAATCGATGGCTACACCTTC.

The chain is built from TRBV9 and TRBJ1-2; 11 bases line up with TRBD1. The CDR3 spans 15 residues. CDR1 and CDR2 from the germline V gene are SGDLS and YYNGEE. V shed 3 bases, J shed 4 bases, and the junction held 5 bases outside the gene matches. The CDR3 sequence: CASSAGTGGSYGYTF. CDR3 sequence (DNA): TGTGCCAGCAGCGCCGGGACAGGGGGTAGCTATGGCTACACCTTC.

J is TRBJ1-3 and V is TRBV7-9, with TRBD1 identical over 7 bases. Trimming took 4 bases from V and 4 from J; bases not matched to a gene: 4. The CDR3 has 14 amino acids. CDR1 and CDR2 (germline): SEHNR, FQNEAQ (reference sequence). The CDR3 reads CASSSDRVGNTIYF. The CDR3 region has the DNA TGTGCCAGCAGCTCCGACAGGGTCGGAAACACCATATATTTT. The variable domain in full, with the rest retrieved from reference TRBV7-9 and TRBJ1-3, is DTGVSQNPRHKITKRGQNVTFRCDPISEHNRLYWYRQTLGQGPEFLTYFQNEAQLEKSRLLSDRFSAERPKGSFSTLEIQRTEQGDSAMYLCASSSDRVGNTIYFGEGSWLTVV.

This sequence joins TRBV7-2 and TRBJ1-2, with a weak D call TRBD1 (5 bases). The length of the CDR3 is 13 residues. Trimming left V 1 base short and J 4 bases short, with 7 bases between. The germline V gene has CDR1 SGHTA and CDR2 FQGNSA. CDR3 sequence: CASSLGGGYGYTF. In DNA form, the CDR3 reads TGTGCCAGCAGCTTAGGGGGCGGCTATGGCTACACCTTC.

As concerns this clone: Other nucleotide sequences from this sample produce the same CDR3. V usage is TRBV12-3 or TRBV12-4 and J usage is TRBJ2-7, with a tentative D call TRBD2 (5 bases). The CDR3 runs to 13 residues. Trimming shortened V by 3 bases and J by 1 base, and 7 bases separated the two germline ends. The CDR3 region is CASSLGVSYEQYF. The CDR3 DNA reads TGTGCCAGCAGTTTGGGAGTTTCCTACGAGCAGTACTTC.

The genes are TRBV21-1 and TRBJ2-1; TRBD1 reflects the table's D call only, with no check against the DNA. TRBV21-1 is a pseudogene segment. CDR3 length: 14 residues. CDR3 sequence: CASLRHTENNEQFF. The DNA for the CDR3 is TGTGCCAGCCTAAGACACACAGAAAACAATGAGCAGTTCTTC.

The V gene is TRBV7-9, the J gene TRBJ2-7; TRBD1 matches at 9 bases. The CDR3 is 13 residues long. With V trimmed by 3 bases and J by 4 bases, 1 base remained unmatched. Germline-derived CDR1 and CDR2 are SEHNR and FQNEAQ (reference sequence). DNA for the CDR3: TGTGCCAGCAGCTTCGGACAGGGGTACGAGCAGTACTTC. It yields the protein CASSFGQGYEQYF.

The V gene is TRBV4-3, the J gene TRBJ2-5, with D possibly matching TRBD2 (5 bases). The CDR3 runs 14 residues. Germline V gene sequence: CDR1 LGHNA, CDR2 YSLEER. The V gene lost 6 bases and the J gene lost 5 bases, with 16 bases spanning the gap. CDR3 region: CASSSDPGGETQYF. The CDR3 coding sequence is TGCGCCAGCAGTTCCGACCCTGGCGGGGAGACCCAGTACTTC.

This chain uses TRBV7-6 with TRBJ2-5; 8 bases match TRBD1. V lost 0 bases and J lost 5; bases outside the gene matches: 20. The CDR3 totals 20 residues. Germline V lookup: CDR1 SGHVS, CDR2 FNYEAQ. Here the CDR3 DNA reads TGTGCCAGCAGCTTAGCCACGCGGCAGGGGGCGCGGGTGGGCACGGAGACCCAGTACTTC. This encodes CASSLATRQGARVGTETQYF.